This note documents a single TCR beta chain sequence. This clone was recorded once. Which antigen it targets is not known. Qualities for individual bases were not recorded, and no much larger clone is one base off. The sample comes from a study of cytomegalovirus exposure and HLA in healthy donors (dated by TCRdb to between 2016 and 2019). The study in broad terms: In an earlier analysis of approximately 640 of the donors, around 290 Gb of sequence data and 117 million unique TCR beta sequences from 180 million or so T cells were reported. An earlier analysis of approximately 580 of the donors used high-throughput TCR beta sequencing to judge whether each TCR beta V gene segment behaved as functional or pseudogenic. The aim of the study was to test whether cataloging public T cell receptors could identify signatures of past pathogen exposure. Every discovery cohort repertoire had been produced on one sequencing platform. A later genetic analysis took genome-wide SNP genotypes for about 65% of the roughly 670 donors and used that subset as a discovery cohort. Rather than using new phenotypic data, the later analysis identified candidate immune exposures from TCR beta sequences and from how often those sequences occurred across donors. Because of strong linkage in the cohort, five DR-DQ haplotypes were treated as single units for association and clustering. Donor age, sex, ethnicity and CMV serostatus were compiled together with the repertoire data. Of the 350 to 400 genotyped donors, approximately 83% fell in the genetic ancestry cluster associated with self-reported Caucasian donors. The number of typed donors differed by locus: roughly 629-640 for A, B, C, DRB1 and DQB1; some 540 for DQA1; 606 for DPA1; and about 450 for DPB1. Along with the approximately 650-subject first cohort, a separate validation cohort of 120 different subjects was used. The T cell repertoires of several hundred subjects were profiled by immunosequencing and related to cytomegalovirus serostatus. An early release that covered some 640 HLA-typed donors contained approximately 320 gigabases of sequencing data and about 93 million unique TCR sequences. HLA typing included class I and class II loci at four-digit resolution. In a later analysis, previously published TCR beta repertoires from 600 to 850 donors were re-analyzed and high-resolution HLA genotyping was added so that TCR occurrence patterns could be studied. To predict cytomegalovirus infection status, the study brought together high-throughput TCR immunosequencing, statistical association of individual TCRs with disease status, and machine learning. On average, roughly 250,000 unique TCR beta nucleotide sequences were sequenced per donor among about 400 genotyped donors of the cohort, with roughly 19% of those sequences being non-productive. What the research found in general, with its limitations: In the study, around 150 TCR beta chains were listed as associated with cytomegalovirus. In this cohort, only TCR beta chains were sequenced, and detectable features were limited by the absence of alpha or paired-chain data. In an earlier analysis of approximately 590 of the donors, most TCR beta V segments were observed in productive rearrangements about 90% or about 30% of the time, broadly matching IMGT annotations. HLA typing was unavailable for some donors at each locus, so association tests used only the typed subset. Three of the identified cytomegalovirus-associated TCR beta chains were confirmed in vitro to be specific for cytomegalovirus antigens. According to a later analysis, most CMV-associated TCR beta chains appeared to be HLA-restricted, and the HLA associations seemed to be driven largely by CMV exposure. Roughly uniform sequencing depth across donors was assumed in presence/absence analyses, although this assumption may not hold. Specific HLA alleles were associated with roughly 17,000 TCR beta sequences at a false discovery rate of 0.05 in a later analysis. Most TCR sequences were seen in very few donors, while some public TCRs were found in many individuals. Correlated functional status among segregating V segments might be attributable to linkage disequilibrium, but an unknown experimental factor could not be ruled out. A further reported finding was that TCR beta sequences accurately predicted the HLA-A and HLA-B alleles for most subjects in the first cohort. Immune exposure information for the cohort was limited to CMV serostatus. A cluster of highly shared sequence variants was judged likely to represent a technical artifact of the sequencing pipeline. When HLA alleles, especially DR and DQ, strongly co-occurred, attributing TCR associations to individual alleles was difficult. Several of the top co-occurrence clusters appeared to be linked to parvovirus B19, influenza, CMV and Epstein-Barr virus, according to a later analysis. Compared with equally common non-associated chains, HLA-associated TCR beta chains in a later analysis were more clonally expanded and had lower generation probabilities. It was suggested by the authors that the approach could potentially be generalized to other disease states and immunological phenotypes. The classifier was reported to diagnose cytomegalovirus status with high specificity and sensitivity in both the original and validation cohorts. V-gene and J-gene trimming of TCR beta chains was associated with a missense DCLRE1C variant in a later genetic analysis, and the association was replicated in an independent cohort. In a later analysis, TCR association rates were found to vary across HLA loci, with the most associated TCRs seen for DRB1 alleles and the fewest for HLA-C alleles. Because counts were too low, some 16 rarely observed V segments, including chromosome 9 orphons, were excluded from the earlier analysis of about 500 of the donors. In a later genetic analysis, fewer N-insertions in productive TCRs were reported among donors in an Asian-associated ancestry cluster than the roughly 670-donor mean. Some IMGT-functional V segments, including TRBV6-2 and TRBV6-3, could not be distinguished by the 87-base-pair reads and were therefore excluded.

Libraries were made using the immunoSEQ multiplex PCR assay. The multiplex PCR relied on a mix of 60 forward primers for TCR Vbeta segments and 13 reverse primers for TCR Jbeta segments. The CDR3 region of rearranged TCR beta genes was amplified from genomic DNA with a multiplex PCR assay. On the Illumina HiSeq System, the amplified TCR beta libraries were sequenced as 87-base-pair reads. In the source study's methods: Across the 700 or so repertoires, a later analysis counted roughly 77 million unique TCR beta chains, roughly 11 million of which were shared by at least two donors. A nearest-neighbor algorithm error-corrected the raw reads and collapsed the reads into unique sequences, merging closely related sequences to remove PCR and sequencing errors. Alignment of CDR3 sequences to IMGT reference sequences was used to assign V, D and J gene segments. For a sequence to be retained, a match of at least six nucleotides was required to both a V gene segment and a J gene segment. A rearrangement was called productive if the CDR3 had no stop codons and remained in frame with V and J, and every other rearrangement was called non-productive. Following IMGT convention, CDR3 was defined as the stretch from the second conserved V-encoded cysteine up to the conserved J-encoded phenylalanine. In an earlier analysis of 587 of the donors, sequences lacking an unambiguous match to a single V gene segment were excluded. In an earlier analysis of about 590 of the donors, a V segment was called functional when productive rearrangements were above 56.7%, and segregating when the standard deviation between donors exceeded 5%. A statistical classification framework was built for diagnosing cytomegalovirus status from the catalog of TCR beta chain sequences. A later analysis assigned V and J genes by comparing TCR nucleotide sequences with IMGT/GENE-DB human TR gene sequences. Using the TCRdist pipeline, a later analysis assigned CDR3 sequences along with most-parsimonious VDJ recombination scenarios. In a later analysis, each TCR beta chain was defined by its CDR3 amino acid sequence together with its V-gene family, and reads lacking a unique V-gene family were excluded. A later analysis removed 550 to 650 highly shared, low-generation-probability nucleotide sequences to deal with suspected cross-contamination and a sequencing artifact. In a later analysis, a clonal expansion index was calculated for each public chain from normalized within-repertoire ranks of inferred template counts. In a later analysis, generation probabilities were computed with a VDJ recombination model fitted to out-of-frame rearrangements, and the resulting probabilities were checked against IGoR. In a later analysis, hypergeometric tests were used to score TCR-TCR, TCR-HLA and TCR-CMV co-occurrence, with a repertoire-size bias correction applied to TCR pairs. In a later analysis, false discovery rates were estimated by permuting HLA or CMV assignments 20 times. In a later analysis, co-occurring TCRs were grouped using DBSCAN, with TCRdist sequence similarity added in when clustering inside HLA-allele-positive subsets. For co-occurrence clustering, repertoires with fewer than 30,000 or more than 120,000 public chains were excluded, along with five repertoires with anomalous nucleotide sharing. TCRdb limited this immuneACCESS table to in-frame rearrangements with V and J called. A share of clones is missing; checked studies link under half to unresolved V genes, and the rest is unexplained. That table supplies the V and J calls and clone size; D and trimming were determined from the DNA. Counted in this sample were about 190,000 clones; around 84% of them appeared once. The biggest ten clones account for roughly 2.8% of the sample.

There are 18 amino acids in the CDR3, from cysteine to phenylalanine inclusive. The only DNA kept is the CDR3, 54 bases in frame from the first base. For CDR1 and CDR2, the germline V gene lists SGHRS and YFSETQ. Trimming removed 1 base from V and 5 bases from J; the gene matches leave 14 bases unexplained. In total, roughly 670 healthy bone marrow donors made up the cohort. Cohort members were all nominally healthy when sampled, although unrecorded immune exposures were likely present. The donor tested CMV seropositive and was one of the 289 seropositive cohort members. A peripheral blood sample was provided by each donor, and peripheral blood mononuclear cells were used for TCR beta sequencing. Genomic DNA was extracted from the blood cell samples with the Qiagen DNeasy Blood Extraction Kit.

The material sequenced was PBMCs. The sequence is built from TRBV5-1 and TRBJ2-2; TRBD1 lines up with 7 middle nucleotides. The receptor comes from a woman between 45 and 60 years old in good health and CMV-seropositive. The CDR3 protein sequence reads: CASSLRGPRQGRTGELFF. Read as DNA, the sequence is TGCGCCAGCAGCTTGAGGGGCCCGAGACAGGGTCGTACCGGGGAGCTGTTTTTT.